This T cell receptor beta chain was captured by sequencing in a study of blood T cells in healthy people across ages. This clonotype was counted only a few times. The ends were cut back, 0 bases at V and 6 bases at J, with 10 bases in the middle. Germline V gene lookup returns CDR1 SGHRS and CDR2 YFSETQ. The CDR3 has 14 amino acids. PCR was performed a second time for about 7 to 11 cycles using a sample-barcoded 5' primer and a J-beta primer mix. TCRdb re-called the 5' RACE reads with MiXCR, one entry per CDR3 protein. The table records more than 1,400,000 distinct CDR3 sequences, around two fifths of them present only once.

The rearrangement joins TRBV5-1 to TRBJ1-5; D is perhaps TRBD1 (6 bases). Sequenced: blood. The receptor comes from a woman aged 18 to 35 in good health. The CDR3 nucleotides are TGCGCCAGCAGCTTGGCAGGGGAGGGTCAGCCCCAGCATTTT. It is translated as CASSLAGEGQPQHF.